This T cell receptor (beta chain) was sequenced in a study of blood T cell repertoires in COVID-19. About the research overall: COVID-19 samples collected from the United States, Italy and Spain covered acute and convalescent phases.

Germline V CDR1 and CDR2: SEHNR, FQNEAQ (reference sequence). Trimming cost V 5 bases and J 4 bases; bases outside gene matches: 12. This CDR3 comprises 16 residues. In the authors' workflow: Reference gene primer amplification in the assay estimated nucleated cell counts. Here immunoSEQ multiplex PCR was the method, and the copy in TCRdb shows in-frame clones only, minus some. That table is the source of V, J and clone size, and D and trimming were worked out from the DNA. Found here are just over 650,000 clones, 80% to 90% of them singletons; the top ten hold over 0.2%. This sequence was found in a woman aged 18-30 years with acute or convalescent COVID-19. Specimen: peripheral blood. V is TRBV7-9 and J is TRBJ1-2; 8 bases match TRBD1. The CDR3 DNA reads TGTGCCAGCAGCCTCACCGATGGACAGGGAGCCTATGGCTACACCTTC. The encoded protein is CASSLTDGQGAYGYTF.